The 9 T cell receptor beta chains in this list originate from one sample, sequenced in a study of blood T cell repertoires in COVID-19. Using immunoSEQ multiplex PCR, the repertoire was profiled, and TCRdb retains in-frame clones only, with some absent. This sample has 130,000 to 150,000 clones, with 88% found just once. Material: peripheral blood. The receptor source for this set is a human donor in a cohort sampled during active COVID-19.

The chain combines TRBV27 with TRBJ1-2, with TRBD1 identical over 7 bases. CDR3 length: 14 residues. V lost 6 bases to trimming and J lost 6 bases; unmatched junction nucleotides: 10. CDR1 is MNHEY, CDR2 SMNVEV, per germline (reference sequence). DNA for the CDR3: TGTGCCAGCAGCCCGACAGGGAGGTACAATGGCTACACCTTC. This encodes CASSPTGRYNGYTF.

J is TRBJ2-7 and V is TRBV6-6; 7 bases agree with TRBD2. CDR1 and CDR2 (germline): MNHNY, SVGAGI (reference sequence). The CDR3 extends over 15 amino acids. The trim removed 6 bases at V and 2 bases at J, leaving 10 bases unmatched. CDR3: CASSQASGTTYEQYF. The CDR3 nucleotides are TGTGCCAGCAGCCAGGCTTCCGGGACTACCTACGAGCAGTACTTC.

The V and J genes are TRBV28 and TRBJ1-5; 10 bases match TRBD1. The junction had 10 bases not matched to a gene; V was cut back by 4 bases and J by 10 bases. This CDR3 contains 15 residues. CDR1 MDHEN and CDR2 SYDVKM come from the germline V gene. The CDR3 reads CASSSPGTGERPQHF. Written as DNA, the CDR3 is TGTGCCAGCAGTTCTCCCGGGACAGGGGAGAGACCCCAGCATTTT.

The chain links TRBV4-1 to TRBJ2-7, with TRBD1 matching over 10 bases. This CDR3 spans 17 amino acids. Trimming removed 1 base from V and 3 bases from J; junction bases left unmatched: 9. The germline V gene has CDR1 MGHRA and CDR2 YSYEKL. This chain's CDR3 is CASSQVPGQGRGYEQYF. The CDR3 DNA sequence: TGCGCCAGCAGCCAAGTTCCGGGACAGGGGAGAGGCTACGAGCAGTACTTC.

The chain employs TRBV6-2 or TRBV6-3 and TRBJ2-2; TRBD2 might be the D (5 bases). V lost 1 base to trimming and J lost 5 bases, with 5 bases between them. Germline V gene data show CDR1 as MNHEY and CDR2 as SVGEGT. The CDR3 has 13 residues. CDR3: CASSYWRTGELFF. In DNA, the CDR3 is TGTGCCAGCAGTTACTGGAGGACCGGGGAGCTGTTTTTT.

This chain joins TRBV5-6 and TRBJ1-5; D may be TRBD1 (6 bases). CDR1 is SGHDT and CDR2 is YYEEEE in the germline V gene. V was clipped by 2 bases and J by 4 bases, with 7 bases between them. This CDR3 is built from 13 residues. CDR3 nucleotide sequence: TGTGCCAGCAGCTTCAGGGGTAATCAGCCCCAGCATTTT. Translation gives CASSFRGNQPQHF.

The genes are TRBV15 and TRBJ2-3, with 10 nucleotides matching TRBD2. CDR3 size: 16 residues. CDR1 LNHNV and CDR2 YYDKDF come from the germline V gene (reference sequence). V dropped 0 bases and J dropped 5; count of bases not matched to a gene: 5. The CDR3 sequence: CATSREASGSVDTQYF. The CDR3 DNA sequence: TGTGCCACCAGCAGAGAGGCTAGCGGGAGTGTAGATACGCAGTATTTT.

The V and J genes are TRBV4-2 and TRBJ2-1; 9 bases are a match to TRBD1. This CDR3 region has 16 residues. The germline CDR1 and CDR2 sequences are LGHNA and YNFKEQ. Germline trimming cut 2 bases from V and 6 bases from J; bases unmatched to any gene: 8. CDR3 coding DNA: TGTGCCAGCAGCCAACCGGGACAGGGTACCTTCAATGAGCAGTTCTTC. Protein sequence: CASSQPGQGTFNEQFF.

This clone was observed a single time. J is TRBJ1-1 and V is TRBV5-1, with unresolved D. The CDR3 has 14 residues. Germline V gene data show CDR1 as SGHRS and CDR2 as YFSETQ. V was clipped by 4 bases and J by 5 bases, with 15 bases between them. CDR3 residues: CASSLRFKETEAFF. The CDR3 DNA reads as TGCGCCAGCAGCCTTAGATTCAAGGAGACTGAAGCTTTCTTT.